These T cell receptor beta chains were read from a single sample in a study of blood T cell repertoires in COVID-19. Sequencing used immunoSEQ multiplex PCR; TCRdb keeps in-frame clones, though not all of them. The sample lists about 340,000 clones, 75% to 90% occurring once. Material: peripheral blood. These receptors came from a woman in her fifties or sixties with COVID-19, enrolled during active disease. Each CDR3 is given with its conserved first and last residue. The D gene is left open where the match is weak. Clone size is not always given. Where it is, it says once, few, many or a class for expanded clones.

-	TRBV4-1	-	TRBJ1-6	CASNDRNSPLHF	TGCGCCAGCAATGACAGAAATTCACCCCTCCACTTT
TRBD1	TRBV6-6	-	TRBJ2-7	CASSYPGQAYEQYF	TGTGCCAGCAGTTACCCGGGACAGGCCTACGAGCAGTACTTC
-	TRBV18	-	TRBJ2-1	CASSPRGEKNEQFF	TGTGCCAGCTCACCCAGGGGGGAGAAAAATGAGCAGTTCTTC
-	TRBV3-1/TRBV3-2	-	TRBJ2-7	CASGLSTSSTQYF	TGTGCCAGCGGTTTGTCTACCTCTAGCACGCAGTACTTC
TRBD1	TRBV19	once	TRBJ2-7	CASSMGTGRDHEQYF	TGTGCCAGTAGTATGGGGACAGGGAGGGACCACGAGCAGTACTTC
-	TRBV11-3	-	TRBJ2-1	CASSFSAGEQFF	TGTGCCAGCAGCTTCAGCGCTGGGGAGCAGTTCTTC
-	TRBV3-1/TRBV3-2	-	TRBJ1-2	CASSQDSYKGYTF	TGTGCCAGCAGCCAAGACTCTTATAAAGGCTACACCTTC
-	TRBV7-2	-	TRBJ2-5	CASSLQETQYF	TGTGCCAGCAGCCTGCAAGAGACCCAGTACTTC
TRBD2	TRBV7-3	-	TRBJ2-4	CASSPTGGRRNIQYF	TGTGCCAGCAGCCCTACGGGGGGGCGGAGGAACATTCAGTACTTC
TRBD2	TRBV6-1	-	TRBJ2-1	CASSEAHSGRSMFF	TGTGCCAGCAGTGAAGCGCATAGCGGGAGAAGTATGTTCTTC
TRBD1	TRBV10-3	-	TRBJ1-5	CATRDRGGGNQPQHF	TGTGCCACCAGGGACAGGGGAGGAGGCAATCAGCCCCAGCATTTT
-	TRBV14	-	TRBJ1-1	CASSQDPRDFGAFF	TGTGCCAGCAGCCAAGATCCCAGGGATTTCGGAGCTTTCTTT
TRBD2	TRBV5-1	-	TRBJ2-4	CASSTLAGGQNIQYF	TGCGCCAGCAGCACACTAGCGGGAGGGCAAAACATTCAGTACTTC
TRBD1	TRBV5-1	-	TRBJ2-1	CASSVQTGLSEQFF	TGCGCCAGCAGCGTGCAGACAGGGCTTTCGGAGCAGTTCTTC
TRBD2	TRBV9	many	TRBJ2-3	CASSPSGRAIDTQYF	TGTGCCAGCTCTCCTAGCGGGAGGGCCATAGATACGCAGTATTTT
-	TRBV12-3/TRBV12-4	-	TRBJ1-1	CASSPMSLKAAFF	TGTGCCAGCAGTCCAATGAGTCTGAAAGCGGCTTTCTTT
TRBD1	TRBV25-1	-	TRBJ1-1	CASSWDSHEAFF	TGTGCCAGCAGCTGGGACAGCCATGAAGCTTTCTTT
TRBD2	TRBV11-3	-	TRBJ2-5	CASSAYGGRDPETQYF	TGTGCCAGCAGCGCGTATGGCGGGAGGGACCCAGAGACCCAGTACTTC
TRBD1	TRBV27	-	TRBJ2-4	CASGRQGLYIQYF	TGTGCCAGTGGCAGACAGGGGTTATACATTCAGTACTTC
-	TRBV11-2	-	TRBJ1-1	CASRTFEAGTEAFF	TGTGCCAGCAGGACCTTTGAGGCGGGCACTGAAGCTTTCTTT
-	TRBV5-4	-	TRBJ2-2	CASSLLKRSNTGELFF	TGTGCCAGCAGCTTGTTAAAGCGGTCGAACACCGGGGAGCTGTTTTTT
-	TRBV7-6	-	TRBJ2-7	CALGTGTNSSYEQYF	TGTGCCCTAGGGACCGGGACAAACAGCTCCTACGAGCAGTACTTC
TRBD1	TRBV5-6	-	TRBJ1-4	CASSPGTGVTNEKLFF	TGTGCCAGCAGCCCAGGGACAGGGGTAACTAATGAAAAACTGTTTTTT
TRBD2	TRBV5-1	few	TRBJ2-7	CASSLSSGGSAYEQYF	TGCGCCAGCAGCTTGAGCAGCGGCGGGAGTGCCTACGAGCAGTACTTC
TRBD1	TRBV5-5	-	TRBJ2-7	CASSLRQGYEQYF	TGTGCCAGCAGCCTCCGACAGGGCTACGAGCAGTACTTC
TRBD1	TRBV14	-	TRBJ1-6	CASSARTGGNSPLHF	TGTGCCAGCAGCGCCAGGACAGGCGGGAATTCACCCCTCCACTTT
-	TRBV5-1	-	TRBJ1-3	CASSLDSFSGNTIYF	TGCGCCAGCAGCTTGGACAGCTTCTCTGGAAACACCATATATTTT
-	TRBV5-4	-	TRBJ1-6	CASSLAGSGNSPLHF	TGTGCCAGCAGCTTGGCCGGGTCGGGGAATTCACCCCTCCACTTT
TRBD1	TRBV10-3	-	TRBJ2-1	CAISEIGQGVDNEQFF	TGTGCCATCAGTGAGATTGGACAGGGGGTTGATAATGAGCAGTTCTTC
-	TRBV9	-	TRBJ2-3	CASSVGTSPTPGQYF	TGTGCCAGCAGCGTCGGGACAAGCCCTACCCCGGGGCAGTATTTT
TRBD1	TRBV19	-	TRBJ1-1	CASRLTGMNTEAFF	TGTGCCAGTAGGCTGACAGGGATGAACACTGAAGCTTTCTTT
-	TRBV30	-	TRBJ1-1	CAFRQAWWRAFF	TGTGCCTTCAGACAGGCGTGGTGGAGGGCTTTCTTT
TRBD1	TRBV27	-	TRBJ1-5	CASSLGQGNNQPQHF	TGTGCCAGCAGTCTTGGACAGGGCAACAATCAGCCCCAGCATTTT
TRBD1	TRBV5-4	-	TRBJ2-2	CASSSGTGVYGELFF	TGTGCCAGCAGTTCCGGGACAGGGGTTTACGGGGAGCTGTTTTTT
TRBD1	TRBV4-1	-	TRBJ1-4	CASSRGQGAANEKLFF	TGCGCCAGCAGCCGGGGACAGGGGGCTGCCAATGAAAAACTGTTTTTT
-	TRBV3-1/TRBV3-2	-	TRBJ2-2	CASSQDLRTGELFF	TGTGCCAGCAGCCAAGATCTGAGGACCGGGGAGCTGTTTTTT
-	TRBV7-8	-	TRBJ1-5	CASSSPNNQPQHF	TGTGCCAGCAGCTCCCCTAACAATCAGCCCCAGCATTTT
-	TRBV2	-	TRBJ1-4	CASSEVGAPNEKLFF	TGTGCCAGCAGTGAAGTTGGGGCCCCTAATGAAAAACTGTTTTTT
TRBD1	TRBV5-1	many	TRBJ1-4	CASSFRGTDYEKLFF	TGCGCCAGCAGCTTTCGGGGGACAGACTATGAAAAACTGTTTTTT
-	TRBV19	-	TRBJ2-7	CASSIGPSYYEQYF	TGTGCCAGTAGTATAGGGCCCAGTTACTACGAGCAGTACTTC
-	TRBV19	few	TRBJ2-7	CASRTGTADYEQYF	TGTGCCAGTAGAACCGGGACTGCAGACTACGAGCAGTACTTC
-	TRBV28	-	TRBJ1-5	CASSLSSRGTQPQHF	TGTGCCAGCAGTTTATCAAGTAGGGGGACCCAGCCCCAGCATTTT
-	TRBV3-1/TRBV3-2	-	TRBJ2-4	CASSQDAGGNIQYF	TGTGCCAGCAGCCAAGACGCGGGTGGAAACATTCAGTACTTC
-	TRBV4-3	-	TRBJ2-2	CASSQDSSGQPSGAGELFF	TGCGCCAGCAGCCAAGATTCATCGGGACAACCAAGTGGGGCCGGGGAGCTGTTTTTT
TRBD2	TRBV18	-	TRBJ2-3	CASSPPGLGGGDTQYF	TGTGCCAGCTCACCACCCGGACTCGGGGGGGGCGATACGCAGTATTTT
TRBD1	TRBV27	-	TRBJ1-5	CASSPGQSNQPQHF	TGTGCCAGCAGTCCGGGACAGAGCAATCAGCCCCAGCATTTT